The rows below give T cell receptor beta chains drawn from one sample of a study of Graves' ophthalmopathy and Graves' hyperthyroidism. MiXCR was run by TCRdb on the multiplex PCR reads, yielding one entry per CDR3 protein. The sample carries about half a million distinct CDR3 sequences, approximately 15% recorded once. Sequencing was done on a sample of blood. The source is a woman younger than 45 with Graves' ophthalmopathy. The CDR3 runs from the conserved cysteine through the conserved F or W. The order of the fields is J gene, D gene, clone size, V gene, CDR3 DNA, CDR3 protein. D genes are given only for firm matches. Part of the rows lack a size; the others show once, few, many or a class for expanded clones.

TRBJ2-5 | TRBD1 | many | TRBV9 | TGTGCCAGCAGCCTCGACAGGGTATTTGAGACCCAGTACTTC | CASSLDRVFETQYF
TRBJ1-2 | NA | many | TRBV29-1 | TGCAGCGCAGAGGGGTATGGCTACACCTTC | CSAEGYGYTF
TRBJ2-3 | NA | few | TRBV25-1 | TGTGCCAGCAGTCACGTAGCGGTAGATACGCAGTATTTT | CASSHVAVDTQYF
TRBJ1-1 | TRBD1 | many | TRBV24-1 | TGTGCCTCCCTACGGGACAGGGGTTGCGGGTGGGACACTGAAGCTTTCTTT | CASLRDRGCGWDTEAFF
TRBJ2-7 | TRBD1 | many | TRBV5-1 | TGCGCCAGCAGCTGGACACTGGGACAGGGCCGCAAGCAGTACTTC | CASSWTLGQGRKQYF
TRBJ2-5 | NA | NA | TRBV6-4 | TGTGCCAGCAGTTACTCTCCCGAGACCCAGTACTTC | CASSYSPETQYF
TRBJ2-2 | NA | few | TRBV20-1 | TGCAGTGCCCCCCCAGCTAACACCGGGGAGCTGTTTTTT | CSAPPANTGELFF
TRBJ1-2 | NA | many | TRBV11-1 | TGTGCCAGCAGCTTAGACTTGGCAGGGGATCATTATGGCTACACCTTC | CASSLDLAGDHYGYTF
TRBJ1-2 | NA | many | TRBV3-1 | TGTGCCAGCAGCCAGGGGGGGATTTCGTTTGGCTACACCTTC | CASSQGGISFGYTF
TRBJ1-1 | NA | few | TRBV4-1 | TGCGCCAGCAGCCGCTGGTCAGGGAACACTGAAGCTTTCTTT | CASSRWSGNTEAFF
TRBJ2-5 | NA | many | TRBV2 | TGTGCCAGCAGAAGCAACAGGGCGGAAGAGACCCAGTACTTC | CASRSNRAEETQYF
TRBJ2-7 | TRBD1 | NA | TRBV6-2/TRBV6-3 | TGTGCCAGCTGGATTACAGGGGGCAATACCTACGAGCAGTACTTC | CASWITGGNTYEQYF
TRBJ2-7 | TRBD1 | many | TRBV12-3/TRBV12-4 | TGTGCCAGCAGCGGACAGGGTTCCCCAATCTACGAGCAGTACTTC | CASSGQGSPIYEQYF
TRBJ2-2 | NA | many | TRBV14 | TGTGCCAGCAGCCAAACTAAGGGGGGCGCGAAGGTCCCGAACACCGGGGAGCTGTTTTTT | CASSQTKGGAKVPNTGELFF
TRBJ2-2 | TRBD2 | many | TRBV27 | TGTGCCAGCAGTCCACAGCTAGCGGGGGGAAACACCGGGGAGCTGTTTTTT | CASSPQLAGGNTGELFF
TRBJ2-7 | TRBD2 | many | TRBV2 | TGTGCCAGCAGAGACCGTGCTACTAGCGGGGGACTCTACGAGCAGTACTTC | CASRDRATSGGLYEQYF
TRBJ2-7 | NA | many | TRBV7-8 | TGTGCCAGCAGCTTAGTCGCTAGTCATTCAGGCGAGCAGTACTTC | CASSLVASHSGEQYF
TRBJ2-5 | NA | NA | TRBV11-2 | TGTGCCAGCAGCTTTAGGTCGAGCGGGTGGGAAGAGACCCAGTACTTC | CASSFRSSGWEETQYF
TRBJ1-6 | TRBD1 | many | TRBV6-5 | TGTGCCAGCAGTTACTCGGGGCAGGGGGTAAATTCACCCCTCCACTTT | CASSYSGQGVNSPLHF
TRBJ1-5 | NA | many | TRBV6-5 | TGTGCCAGCAGTTCACCCTTCAAGAGGGGCCGGGGTCAGCCCCAGCATTTT | CASSSPFKRGRGQPQHF
TRBJ2-2 | TRBD1 | NA | TRBV2 | TGTGCCAGCAGAAAGGACAGGCCGAACACCGGGGAGCTGTTTTTT | CASRKDRPNTGELFF
TRBJ2-7 | NA | few | TRBV7-9 | TGTGCCAGCAGCTTATGGCAGGCCCTAAGGTACGAGCAGTACTTC | CASSLWQALRYEQYF
TRBJ1-1 | NA | many | TRBV10-1 | TGCGCCAGCAGTGAGAATTGGGGGGCGCAGGCTTTCTTT | CASSENWGAQAFF
TRBJ1-1 | NA | many | TRBV24-1 | TGTGCCACCAGTGATTTCGGGACCGAAGCTTTCTTT | CATSDFGTEAFF
TRBJ2-4 | NA | few | TRBV30 | TGTGCCTGGAGTCAGGGGCTAGCCAAAAACATTCAGTACTTC | CAWSQGLAKNIQYF
TRBJ1-3 | NA | many | TRBV12-3/TRBV12-4 | TGTGCCAGCAGCTCTGGACAGACCTACTCTGGAAACACCATATATTTT | CASSSGQTYSGNTIYF
TRBJ2-2 | NA | many | TRBV20-1 | TGCAGTGCTAGAAAACGCCAAGGGACCGGGGAGCTGTTTTTT | CSARKRQGTGELFF
TRBJ1-6 | NA | many | TRBV12-3/TRBV12-4 | TGTGCCAGCAGTTTAGCGCTGGGCAGAAAAAAACCACCCCTCCACTTT | CASSLALGRKKPPLHF
TRBJ2-5 | NA | few | TRBV25-1 | TGTGCCAGCAGTCCCCTGGAGCGAGAGACCCAGTACTTC | CASSPLERETQYF
TRBJ2-5 | NA | many | TRBV6-5 | TGTGCCAGCAGCTCCTTGCTTTTGACCCAGTACTTC | CASSSLLLTQYF
TRBJ2-7 | NA | NA | TRBV30 | TGTGCCTGGACGGACTACTACGAGCAGTACTTC | CAWTDYYEQYF
TRBJ2-2 | TRBD1 | many | TRBV28 | TGTGCCAGCAGTTCCACAGGGGGTTTCTTCGGGGAGCTGTTTTTT | CASSSTGGFFGELFF
TRBJ2-7 | NA | many | TRBV11-2 | TGTGCCAGCAGCTTGTCGAGTGAACTACGAGTGCAGTACTTC | CASSLSSELRVQYF
TRBJ1-1 | TRBD1 | many | TRBV4-1 | TGCGCCAGCAGCCAGCCGGGACAGGCTATATTGAACACTGAAGCTTTCTTT | CASSQPGQAILNTEAFF
TRBJ2-7 | NA | few | TRBV4-1 | TGCGCCAGCAGCCAAGGTTTTAAGGGTATCTCCTACGAGCAGTACTTC | CASSQGFKGISYEQYF
TRBJ2-7 | NA | many | TRBV29-1 | TGCAGCGTAGCTCCGGGACGGGCCTACGAGCAGTACTTC | CSVAPGRAYEQYF
TRBJ2-3 | TRBD2 | NA | TRBV28 | TGTGCCAGCAGTTTATTTGGGCGGCGGGAGTCCACAGATACGCAGTATTTT | CASSLFGRRESTDTQYF
TRBJ1-1 | TRBD1 | once | TRBV6-5 | TGTGCCAGCAGTTACTCTACAGGGGAGACTGAAGCTTTCTTT | CASSYSTGETEAFF
TRBJ1-2 | TRBD1 | many | TRBV28 | TGTGCCAGCAGTTTTACGCCAGGGGGCGGCTATGGCTACACCTTC | CASSFTPGGGYGYTF
TRBJ1-6 | TRBD1 | many | TRBV5-1 | TGCGCCAGCAGCTGGGACAGAGATAATTCACCCCTCCACTTT | CASSWDRDNSPLHF
TRBJ2-7 | NA | NA | TRBV3-1 | TGTGCCAGCAGCCAAGTTGGGACACTGAGGGGCGAGCAGTACTTC | CASSQVGTLRGEQYF
TRBJ2-5 | TRBD2 | NA | TRBV28 | TGTGCCAGCAGCCCCGGGGGCGGGGGGGCAGGTCCGGAGACCCAGTACTTC | CASSPGGGGAGPETQYF
TRBJ2-7 | TRBD1 | many | TRBV19 | TGTGCCAGTAGTAGTTGGACAGGGGGCAATTACGAGCAGTACTTC | CASSSWTGGNYEQYF
TRBJ1-1 | NA | few | TRBV18 | TGTGCCAGCTCACCAAACGGCTATGAAGCTTTCTTT | CASSPNGYEAFF
TRBJ2-5 | NA | many | TRBV19 | TGTGCCAGTAGTATAGGGAGAAAAGAGACCCAGTACTTC | CASSIGRKETQYF
TRBJ1-1 | TRBD1 | many | TRBV11-1 | TGTGCCAGCAGCTTCCGGGACAGGGGGCTGGGCACTGAAGCTTTCTTT | CASSFRDRGLGTEAFF
TRBJ1-2 | TRBD1 | many | TRBV28 | TGTGCCAGCAGTTTCTCCGGGACAGGGGGCTATGGCTACACCTTC | CASSFSGTGGYGYTF
TRBJ1-1 | NA | NA | TRBV20-1 | TGCAGTGCTAACGAGCCGGGCCCAGGGAGTTATGAAGCTTTCTTT | CSANEPGPGSYEAFF
TRBJ1-1 | NA | many | TRBV15 | TGTGCCACCAGCAGATCTACAGGGATTAACACTGAAGCTTTCTTT | CATSRSTGINTEAFF
TRBJ2-7 | TRBD1 | many | TRBV12-5 | TGTGCTAGTGGTTTGGTACTCGTCGGGACAGGGGTCGACGAGCAGTACTTC | CASGLVLVGTGVDEQYF
TRBJ1-2 | NA | NA | TRBV6-1 | TGTGCCAGCAGTGAGAGGCAGGGCATCTATGGCTACACCTTC | CASSERQGIYGYTF
TRBJ2-2 | TRBD1 | NA | TRBV12-3/TRBV12-4 | TGTGCCAGCAGGCGACAGGGGGGTTTTTACGGGGAGCTGTTTTTT | CASRRQGGFYGELFF
TRBJ1-1 | NA | few | TRBV12-3/TRBV12-4 | TGTGCCAGCAGTTTCTTGGAACCTGATGAAGCTTTCTTT | CASSFLEPDEAFF
TRBJ1-2 | NA | many | TRBV29-1 | TGCAGCGTTGATTATTACAGCTATGGCTACACCTTC | CSVDYYSYGYTF